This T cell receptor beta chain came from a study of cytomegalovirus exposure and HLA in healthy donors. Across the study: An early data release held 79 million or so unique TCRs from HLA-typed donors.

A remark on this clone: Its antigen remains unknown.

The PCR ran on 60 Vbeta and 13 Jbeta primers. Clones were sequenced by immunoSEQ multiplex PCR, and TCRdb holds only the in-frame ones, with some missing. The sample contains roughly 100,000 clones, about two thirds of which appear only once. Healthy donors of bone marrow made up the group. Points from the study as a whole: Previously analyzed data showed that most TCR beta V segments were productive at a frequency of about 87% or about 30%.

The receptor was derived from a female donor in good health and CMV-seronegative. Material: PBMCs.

The CDR3 nucleotides read TGTGCCAGCAGCTTAGGTCGGGGGACGTCCTACAATGAGCAGTTCTTC. As protein: CASSLGRGTSYNEQFF. The rearrangement links TRBV7-9 to TRBJ2-1; D perhaps matches TRBD2 (6 bases). V dropped 1 base and J dropped 1 base, with 11 bases sitting between them. From germline, CDR1 is SEHNR and CDR2 FQNEAQ (reference sequence). This CDR3 has 16 residues.